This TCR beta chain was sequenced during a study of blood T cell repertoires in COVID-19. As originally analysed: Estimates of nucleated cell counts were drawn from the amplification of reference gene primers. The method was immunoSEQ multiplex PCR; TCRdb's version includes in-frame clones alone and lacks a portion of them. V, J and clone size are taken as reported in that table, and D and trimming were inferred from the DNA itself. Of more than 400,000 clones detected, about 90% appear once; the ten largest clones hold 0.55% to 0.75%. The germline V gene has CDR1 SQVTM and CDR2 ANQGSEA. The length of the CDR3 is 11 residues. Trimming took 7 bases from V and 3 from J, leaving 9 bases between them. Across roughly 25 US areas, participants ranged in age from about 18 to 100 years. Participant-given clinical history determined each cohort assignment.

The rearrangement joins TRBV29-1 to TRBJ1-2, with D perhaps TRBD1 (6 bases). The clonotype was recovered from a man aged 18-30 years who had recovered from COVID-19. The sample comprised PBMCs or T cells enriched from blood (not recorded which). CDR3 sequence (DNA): TGCAGCGGGGGGCAGGACTATGGCTACACCTTC. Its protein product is CSGGQDYGYTF.